The text below deals with one TCR beta chain. What it binds is unknown. These data belong to a study of shared clonotypes between healthy human individuals. The protocol was immunoSEQ multiplex PCR, while the TCRdb copy is restricted to in-frame clones and leaves out a portion. This sample has roughly 400,000 clones; approximately 96% occur once, and the top ten carry about 0.32%. General observations from the study: A handful of donors had about 5% of their naive CD4 clonotypes in common. The sampled material consisted only of blood, and tissue repertoires are likely to differ.

Trimming removed 8 bases from V and 2 bases from J; junction bases left unmatched: 3. The CDR3 runs 14 residues. Germline-derived CDR1 and CDR2 are ENHRY and SYGVKD. The J gene is TRBJ2-7, the V gene TRBV10-3, with 13 bases fitting TRBD2. Sequencing was carried out using memory CD8+ T cells sorted from blood. Subset meaning: CD45RO+ cells pooled with CCR7-negative TemRA cells. The receptor was isolated from a man aged 25-40 years in good health. As DNA, the CDR3 is TGTGCCATCGGGACTAGCGGGATTACCTACGAGCAGTACTTC. It encodes CAIGTSGITYEQYF.